This paragraph reports one T cell receptor beta chain. This entry belongs to a study of T cells after yellow fever vaccination. Study-wide background: The fractions with low cell numbers were processed using SMART-Seq v4 Ultra Low Input.

The CDR3 length is 14 residues. From germline, CDR1 is SGHTA and CDR2 FQGNSA. V dropped 6 bases and J dropped 10; count of bases not matched to a gene: 9. Researchers made TCR cDNA using 5'RACE template switching, and this step added a universal primer site and UMIs. Via MiXCR, TCRdb re-called the 5' RACE reads, giving one row per CDR3 protein. The sample lists around 530,000 distinct CDR3 sequences, approximately 16% seen once, with 17% in the top ten. The sequence came from a man younger than 30 who received the YFV17D yellow fever vaccine. This chain joins TRBV7-2 and TRBJ2-5, with 12 bases that match TRBD2. The sample was PBMCs, taken roughly 5 days after the first yellow fever vaccination. As DNA, the CDR3 is TGTGCCAGCAGGGGGGGACTAGCGGGTCTCCACCAGTACTTC. It is translated as CASRGGLAGLHQYF.